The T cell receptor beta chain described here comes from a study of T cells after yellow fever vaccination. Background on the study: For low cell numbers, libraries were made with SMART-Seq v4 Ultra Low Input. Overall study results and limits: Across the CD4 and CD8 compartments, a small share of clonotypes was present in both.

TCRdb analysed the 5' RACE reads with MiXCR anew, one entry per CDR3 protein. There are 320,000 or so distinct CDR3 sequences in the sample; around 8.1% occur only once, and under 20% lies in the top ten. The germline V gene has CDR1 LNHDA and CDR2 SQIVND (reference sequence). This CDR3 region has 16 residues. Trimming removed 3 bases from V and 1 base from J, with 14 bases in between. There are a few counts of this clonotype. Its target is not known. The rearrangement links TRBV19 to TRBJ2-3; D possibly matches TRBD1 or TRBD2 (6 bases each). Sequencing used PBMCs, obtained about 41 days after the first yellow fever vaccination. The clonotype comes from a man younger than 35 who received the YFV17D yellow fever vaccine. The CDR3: CASSMGGMSGTDTQYF. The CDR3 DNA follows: TGTGCCAGTAGTATGGGGGGCATGTCGGGCACAGATACGCAGTATTTT.